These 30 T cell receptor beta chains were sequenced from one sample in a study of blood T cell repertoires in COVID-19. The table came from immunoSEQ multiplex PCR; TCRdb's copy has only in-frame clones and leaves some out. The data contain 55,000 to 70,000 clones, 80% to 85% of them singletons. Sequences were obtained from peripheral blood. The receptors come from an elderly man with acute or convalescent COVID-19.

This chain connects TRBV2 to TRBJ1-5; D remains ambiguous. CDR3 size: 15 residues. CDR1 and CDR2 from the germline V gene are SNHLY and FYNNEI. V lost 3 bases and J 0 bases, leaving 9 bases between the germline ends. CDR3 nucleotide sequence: TGTGCCAGCAGTGAGTTGAGGGATAGCAATCAGCCCCAGCATTTT. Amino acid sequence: CASSELRDSNQPQHF.

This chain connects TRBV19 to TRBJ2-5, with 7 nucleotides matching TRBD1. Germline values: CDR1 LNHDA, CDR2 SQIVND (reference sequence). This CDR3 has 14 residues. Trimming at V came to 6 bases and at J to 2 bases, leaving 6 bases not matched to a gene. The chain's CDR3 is CASSKTGVQETQYF. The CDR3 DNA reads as TGTGCCAGTAGCAAAACAGGGGTACAAGAGACCCAGTACTTC.

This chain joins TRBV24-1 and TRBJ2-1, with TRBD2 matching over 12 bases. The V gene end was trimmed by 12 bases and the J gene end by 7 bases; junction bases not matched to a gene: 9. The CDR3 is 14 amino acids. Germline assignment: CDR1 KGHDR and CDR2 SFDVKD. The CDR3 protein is CAVWNGLAGNEQFF. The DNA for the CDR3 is TGTGCCGTATGGAACGGACTAGCGGGAAATGAGCAGTTCTTC.

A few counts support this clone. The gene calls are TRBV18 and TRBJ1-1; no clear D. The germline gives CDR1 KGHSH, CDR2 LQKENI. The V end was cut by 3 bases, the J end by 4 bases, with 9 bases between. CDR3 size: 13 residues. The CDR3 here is CASSPEEGTEAFF. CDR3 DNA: TGTGCCAGCTCACCTGAGGAGGGCACTGAAGCTTTCTTT.

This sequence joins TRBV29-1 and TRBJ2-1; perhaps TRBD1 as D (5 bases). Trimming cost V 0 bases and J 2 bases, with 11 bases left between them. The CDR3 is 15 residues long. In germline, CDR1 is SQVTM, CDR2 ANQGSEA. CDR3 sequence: CSVEEKGSAYNEQFF. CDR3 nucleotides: TGCAGCGTTGAAGAGAAGGGGTCGGCCTACAATGAGCAGTTCTTC.

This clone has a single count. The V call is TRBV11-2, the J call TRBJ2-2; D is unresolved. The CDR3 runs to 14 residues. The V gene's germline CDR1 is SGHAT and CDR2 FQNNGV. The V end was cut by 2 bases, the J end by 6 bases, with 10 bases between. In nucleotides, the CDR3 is TGTGCCAGCAGCTTAACCAGCGCGGCCGGGGAGCTGTTTTTT. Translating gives CASSLTSAAGELFF.

The CDR3 region is CASRGLAGGPEQFF. In DNA, the CDR3 is TGTGCCAGTAGGGGACTAGCGGGAGGGCCTGAGCAGTTCTTC. The chain carries TRBV19 and TRBJ2-1; TRBD2 matches at 16 bases. The trim removed 6 bases at V and 9 bases at J, leaving 2 bases unmatched. The CDR3 has 14 amino acids. Germline values: CDR1 LNHDA, CDR2 SQIVND (reference sequence).

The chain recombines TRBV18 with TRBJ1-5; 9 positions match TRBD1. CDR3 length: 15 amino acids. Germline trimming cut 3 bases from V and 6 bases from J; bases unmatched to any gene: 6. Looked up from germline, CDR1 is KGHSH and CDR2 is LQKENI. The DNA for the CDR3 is TGTGCCAGCTCACCGACAGGGGGGGGAAGTCAGCCCCAGCATTTT. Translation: CASSPTGGGSQPQHF.

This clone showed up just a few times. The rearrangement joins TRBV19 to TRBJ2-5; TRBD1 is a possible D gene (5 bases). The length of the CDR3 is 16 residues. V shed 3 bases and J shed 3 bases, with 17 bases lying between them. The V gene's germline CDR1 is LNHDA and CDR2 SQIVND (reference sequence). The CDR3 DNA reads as TGTGCCAGTAGTATGGGGTCAGGGCTTGCGAAAGAGACCCAGTACTTC. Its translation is CASSMGSGLAKETQYF. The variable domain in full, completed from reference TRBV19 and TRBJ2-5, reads DGGITQSPKYLFRKEGQNVTLSCEQNLNHDAMYWYRQDPGQGLRLIYYSQIVNDFQKGDIAEGYSVSREKKESFPLTVTSAQKNPTAFYLCASSMGSGLAKETQYFGPGTRLLVL.

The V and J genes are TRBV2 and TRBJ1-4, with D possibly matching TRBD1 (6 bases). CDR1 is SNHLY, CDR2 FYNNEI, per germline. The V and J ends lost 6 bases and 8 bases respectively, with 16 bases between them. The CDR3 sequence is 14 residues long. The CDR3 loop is CASSQGGWGEKLFF. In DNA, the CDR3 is TGTGCCAGCAGCCAAGGGGGTTGGGGGGAAAAACTGTTTTTT.

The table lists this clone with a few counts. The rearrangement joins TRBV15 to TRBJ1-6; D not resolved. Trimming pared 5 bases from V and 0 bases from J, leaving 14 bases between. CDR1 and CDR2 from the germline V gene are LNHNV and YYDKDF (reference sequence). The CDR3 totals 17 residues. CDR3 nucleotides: TGTGCCACCAGCTCCTCTCCAGCGAGCTCCTATAATTCACCCCTCCACTTT. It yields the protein CATSSSPASSYNSPLHF.

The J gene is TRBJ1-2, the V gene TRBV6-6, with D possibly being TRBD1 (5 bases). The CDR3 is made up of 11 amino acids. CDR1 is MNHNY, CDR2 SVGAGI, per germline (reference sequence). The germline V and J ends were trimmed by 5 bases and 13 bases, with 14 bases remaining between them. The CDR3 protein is CASSTLTDLTF. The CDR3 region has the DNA TGTGCCAGCAGTACCCTGACAGACCTCACCTTC.

The CDR3 loop is CASSPPGGSPLHF. CDR3 bases: TGTGCCAGCTCACCACCGGGGGGTTCACCCCTCCACTTT. The V call is TRBV18, the J call TRBJ1-6; D might be TRBD1 (5 bases). CDR3 length: 13 amino acids. Looked up from germline, CDR1 is KGHSH and CDR2 is LQKENI. V was clipped by 0 bases and J by 9 bases, with 6 bases between them.

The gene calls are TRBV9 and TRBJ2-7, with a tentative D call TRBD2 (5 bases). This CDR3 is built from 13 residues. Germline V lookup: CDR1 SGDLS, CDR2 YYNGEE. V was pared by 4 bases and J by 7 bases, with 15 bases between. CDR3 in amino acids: CASSILSSGEQYF. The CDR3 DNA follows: TGTGCCAGCAGCATCCTCTCTTCGGGGGAGCAGTACTTC.

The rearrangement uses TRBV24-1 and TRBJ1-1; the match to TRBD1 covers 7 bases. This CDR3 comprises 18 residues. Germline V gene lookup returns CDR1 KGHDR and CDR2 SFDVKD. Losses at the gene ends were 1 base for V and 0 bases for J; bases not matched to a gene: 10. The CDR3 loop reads CATSDLNGTDTMNTEAFF. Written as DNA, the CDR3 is TGTGCCACCAGTGATTTAAACGGGACAGATACCATGAACACTGAAGCTTTCTTT.

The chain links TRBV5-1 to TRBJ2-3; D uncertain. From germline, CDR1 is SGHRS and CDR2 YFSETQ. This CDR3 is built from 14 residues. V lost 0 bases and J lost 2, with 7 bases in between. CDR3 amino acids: CASSLDSITDTQYF. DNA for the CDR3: TGCGCCAGCAGCTTGGATTCCATCACAGATACGCAGTATTTT.

CDR3 region: CASRLAGNTGELFF. CDR3 in DNA: TGTGCCAGCAGGTTAGCGGGGAACACCGGGGAGCTGTTTTTT. V usage is TRBV2 and J usage is TRBJ2-2, with 7 nucleotides matching TRBD2. Germline V lookup: CDR1 SNHLY, CDR2 FYNNEI. The CDR3 has 14 amino acids. The J segment lost 1 base and the V segment lost 6 bases, leaving 2 bases of the junction unmatched. The entire variable domain, with the rest obtained from reference TRBV2 and TRBJ2-2, is as follows: EPEVTQTPSHQVTQMGQEVILRCVPISNHLYFYWYRQILGQKVEFLVSFYNNEISEKSEIFDDQFSVERPDGSNFTLKIRSTKLEDSAMYFCASRLAGNTGELFFGEGSRLTVL.

This CDR3 is CASSLAGGPSRYAGELFF. The CDR3 DNA sequence: TGTGCCAGCAGCTTAGCGGGAGGGCCCTCGAGGTACGCCGGGGAGCTGTTTTTT. The rearrangement joins TRBV7-9 to TRBJ2-2; the match to TRBD2 covers 7 bases. CDR1 is SEHNR and CDR2 is FQNEAQ in the germline V gene (reference sequence). The junction had 13 bases not matched to a gene; V was cut back by 0 bases and J by 6 bases. This CDR3 is 18 amino acids long.

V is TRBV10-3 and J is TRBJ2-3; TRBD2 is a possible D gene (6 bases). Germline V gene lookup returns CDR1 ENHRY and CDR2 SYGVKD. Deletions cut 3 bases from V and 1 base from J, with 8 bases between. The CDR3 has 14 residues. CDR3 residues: CAISDKRGTDTQYF. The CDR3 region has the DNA TGTGCCATCAGTGACAAGCGGGGCACAGATACGCAGTATTTT.

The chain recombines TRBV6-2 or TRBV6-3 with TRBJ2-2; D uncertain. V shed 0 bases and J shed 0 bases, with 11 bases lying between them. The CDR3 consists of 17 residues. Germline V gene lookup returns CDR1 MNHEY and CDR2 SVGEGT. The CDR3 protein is CASSYSFTDANTGELFF. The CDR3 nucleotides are TGTGCCAGCAGTTACTCGTTCACAGACGCGAACACCGGGGAGCTGTTTTTT.

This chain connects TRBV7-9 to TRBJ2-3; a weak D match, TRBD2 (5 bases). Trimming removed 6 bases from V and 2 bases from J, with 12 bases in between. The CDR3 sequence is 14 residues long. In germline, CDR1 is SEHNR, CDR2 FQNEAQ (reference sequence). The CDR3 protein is CASRTSGFTDTQYF. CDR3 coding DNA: TGTGCCAGCAGGACGAGCGGCTTCACAGATACGCAGTATTTT.

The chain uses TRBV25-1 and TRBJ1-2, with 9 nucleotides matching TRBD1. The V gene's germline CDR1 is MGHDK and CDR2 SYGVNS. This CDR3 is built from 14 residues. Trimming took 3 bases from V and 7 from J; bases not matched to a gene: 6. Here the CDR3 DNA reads TGTGCCAGCAGTGACACAGGGGGCGCAGGTGGCTACACCTTC. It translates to CASSDTGGAGGYTF.

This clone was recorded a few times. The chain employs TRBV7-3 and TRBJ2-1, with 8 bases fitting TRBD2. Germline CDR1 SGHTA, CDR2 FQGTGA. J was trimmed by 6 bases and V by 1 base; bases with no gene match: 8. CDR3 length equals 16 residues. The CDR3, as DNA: TGTGCCAGCAGCTTAAAAGCCGGGGGGGCGGCCAATGAGCAGTTCTTC. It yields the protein CASSLKAGGAANEQFF. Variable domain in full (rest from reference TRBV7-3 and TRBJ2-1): GAGVSQTPSNKVTEKGKYVELRCDPISGHTALYWYRQSLGQGPEFLIYFQGTGAADDSGLPNDRFFAVRPEGSVSTLKIQRTERGDSAVYLCASSLKAGGAANEQFFGPGTRLTVL.

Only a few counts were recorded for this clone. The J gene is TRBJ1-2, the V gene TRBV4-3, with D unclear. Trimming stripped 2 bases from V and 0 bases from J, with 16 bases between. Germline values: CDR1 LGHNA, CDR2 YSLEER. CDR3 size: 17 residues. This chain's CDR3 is CASSQSDTPQPNYGYTF. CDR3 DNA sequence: TGCGCCAGCAGCCAAAGCGATACCCCTCAGCCTAACTATGGCTACACCTTC.

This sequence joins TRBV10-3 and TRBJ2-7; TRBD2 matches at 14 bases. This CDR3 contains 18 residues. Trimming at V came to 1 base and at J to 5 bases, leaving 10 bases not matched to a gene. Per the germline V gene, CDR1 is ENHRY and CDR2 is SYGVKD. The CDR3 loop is CAISELGTSGRGGDEQYF. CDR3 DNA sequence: TGTGCCATCAGTGAGTTAGGGACTAGCGGGAGAGGAGGGGACGAGCAGTACTTC.

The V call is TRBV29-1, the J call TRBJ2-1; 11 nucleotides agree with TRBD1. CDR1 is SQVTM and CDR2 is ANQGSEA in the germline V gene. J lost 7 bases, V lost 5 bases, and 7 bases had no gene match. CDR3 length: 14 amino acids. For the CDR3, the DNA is TGCAGCGTTTCGGACAGGGGGCTTTGGAATGAGCAGTTCTTC. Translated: CSVSDRGLWNEQFF.

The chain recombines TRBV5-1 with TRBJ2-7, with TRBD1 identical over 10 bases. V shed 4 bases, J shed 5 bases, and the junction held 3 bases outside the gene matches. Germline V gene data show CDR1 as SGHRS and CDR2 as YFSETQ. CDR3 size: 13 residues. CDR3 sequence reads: CASSQGTGDEQYF. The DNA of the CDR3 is TGCGCCAGCAGCCAGGGGACAGGGGACGAGCAGTACTTC.

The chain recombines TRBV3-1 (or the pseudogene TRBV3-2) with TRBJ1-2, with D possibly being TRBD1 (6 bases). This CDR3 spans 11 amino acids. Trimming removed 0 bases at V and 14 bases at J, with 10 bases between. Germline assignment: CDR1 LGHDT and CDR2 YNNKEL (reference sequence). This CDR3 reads CASSQEFGQTF. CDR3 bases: TGTGCCAGCAGCCAAGAATTCGGACAGACCTTC.

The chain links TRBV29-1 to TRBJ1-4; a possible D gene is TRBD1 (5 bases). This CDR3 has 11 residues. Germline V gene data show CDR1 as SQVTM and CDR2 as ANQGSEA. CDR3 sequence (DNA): TGCAGTGTAGGGGTGAATGAAAAACTGTTTTTT. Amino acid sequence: CSVGVNEKLFF.

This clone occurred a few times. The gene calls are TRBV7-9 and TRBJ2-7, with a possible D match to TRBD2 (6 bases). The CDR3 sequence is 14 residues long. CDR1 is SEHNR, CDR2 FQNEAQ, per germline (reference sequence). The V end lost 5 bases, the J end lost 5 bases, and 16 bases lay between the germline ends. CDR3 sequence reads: CASSKKVSGDEQYF. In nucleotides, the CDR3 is TGTGCCAGCAGCAAGAAGGTTTCGGGGGACGAGCAGTACTTC.